The clone carrying this T cell receptor beta chain was counted between two and nine times. The CDR3 sequence is 16 residues long. J was trimmed by 2 bases and V by 3 bases; bases with no gene match: 6. Germline CDR1 LNHNV, CDR2 YYDKDF (reference sequence). The second PCR ran about 6 to 12 cycles with a sample-barcoded 5' primer and J-beta primers. From the 5' RACE reads, TCRdb called clonotypes with MiXCR, one entry per CDR3 protein. The sample shows 650,000 to 900,000 distinct CDR3 sequences, around 62% of them seen only once. This sample is part of a study of blood T cells in healthy people across ages. Total RNA amounts of at least 6 micrograms were extracted per sample.

Sequenced material: blood. The source of this sequence is a man aged 30-40 years in good health. The chain uses TRBV15 and TRBJ2-5; 10 bases line up with TRBD1. The CDR3 reads CATSSLPGQGQETQYF. Here the CDR3 DNA reads TGTGCCACCAGCAGTTTACCGGGACAGGGGCAAGAGACCCAGTACTTC.